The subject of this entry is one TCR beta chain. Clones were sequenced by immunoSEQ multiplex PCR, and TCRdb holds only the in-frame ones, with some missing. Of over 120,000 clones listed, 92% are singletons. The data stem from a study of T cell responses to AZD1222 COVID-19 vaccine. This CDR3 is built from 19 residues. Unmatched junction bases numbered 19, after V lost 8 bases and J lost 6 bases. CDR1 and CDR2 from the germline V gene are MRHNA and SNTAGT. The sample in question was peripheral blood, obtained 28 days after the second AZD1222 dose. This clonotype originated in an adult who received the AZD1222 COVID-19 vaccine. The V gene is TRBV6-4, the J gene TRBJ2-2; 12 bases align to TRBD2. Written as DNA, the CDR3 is TGTGCCAGCGGCTCCCCGGGACTAGCGGGTCCCAAAGGGGCCGGGGAGCTGTTTTTT. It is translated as CASGSPGLAGPKGAGELFF.